This TCR beta chain was obtained from a study of T-cell memory formation after mild COVID-19. The CDR3 runs 15 residues. V was shortened by 3 bases and J by 7 bases, with 17 bases between the two germline ends. Germline values: CDR1 SGHRS, CDR2 YFSETQ. This clonotype showed up just a few times. Libraries for TCRalpha and TCRbeta carried sample barcodes and unique molecular identifiers via 5'RACE. TCRdb recomputed calls from the 5' RACE reads with MiXCR, one row per CDR3 protein. The data contain roughly 80,000 distinct CDR3 sequences, around 27% of them singletons. Sequencing was done on a sample of PBMCs or a T cell subset sorted from them (not recorded which). V is TRBV5-1 and J is TRBJ2-1; D not resolved. The sequence derives from a man between 18 and 29 years old who had mild COVID-19 (a few samples of this study predate the infection). Cell type and time point are not known. The DNA of the CDR3 is TGCGCCAGCAGCTACGGACGGCCGGCCTGGAATGAGCAGTTCTTC. Translating gives CASSYGRPAWNEQFF.